This is a list of T cell receptor beta chains from one sample in a study of cytomegalovirus exposure and HLA in healthy donors. TCRdb's copy holds only in-frame clones and misses some; the assay was immunoSEQ multiplex PCR. The table lists around 220,000 clones, roughly 84% of them singletons. Sequenced material: PBMCs. The receptors were sampled from a woman younger than 45 in good health and CMV-seropositive. Both conserved end residues are part of each CDR3. Fields, in order: J gene, D gene, clone size, V gene, CDR3 protein, CDR3 DNA. D genes are given only for firm matches. Clone size is shown for a subset of rows, as once, few, many or a class of expanded clone.

TRBJ2-5,TRBD1,.,TRBV5-1,CASSPDRGLSAQETQYF,TGCGCCAGCAGCCCGGACAGGGGGCTGAGCGCTCAAGAGACCCAGTACTTC
TRBJ1-3,.,.,TRBV6-5,CASSYSAGSGNTIYF,TGTGCCAGCAGTTACTCGGCAGGGTCTGGAAACACCATATATTTT
TRBJ1-1,.,.,TRBV10-3,CAISSNTEAFF,TGTGCCATCAGCAGTAACACTGAAGCTTTCTTT
TRBJ2-4,.,.,TRBV2,CASSMTELRNIQYF,TGTGCCAGCAGCATGACTGAATTGAGAAACATTCAGTACTTC
TRBJ1-5,.,.,TRBV9,CASSDGRVNQPQHF,TGTGCCAGCAGCGACGGGCGGGTCAATCAGCCCCAGCATTTT
TRBJ1-2,.,.,TRBV5-1,CASSLRGANYGYTF,TGCGCCAGCAGCTTGAGGGGTGCCAACTATGGCTACACCTTC
TRBJ2-5,.,.,TRBV5-1,CASSYALGFQETQYF,TGCGCCAGCAGCTATGCACTGGGGTTCCAAGAGACCCAGTACTTC
TRBJ2-7,.,.,TRBV5-1,CASSLGRISSYEQYF,TGCGCCAGCAGCTTGGGGAGAATTTCCTCCTACGAGCAGTACTTC
TRBJ2-3,.,.,TRBV6-4,CASSDSAEPTDTQYF,TGTGCCAGCAGTGACTCCGCGGAACCCACAGATACGCAGTATTTT
TRBJ2-7,TRBD2,few,TRBV5-6,CASSLAGTSGPWEQYF,TGTGCCAGCAGCTTGGCGGGGACTAGCGGGCCCTGGGAGCAGTACTTC
TRBJ1-1,.,few,TRBV7-6,CASSLAGQGNTEAFF,TGTGCCAGCAGCTTAGCAGGTCAGGGGAACACTGAAGCTTTCTTT
TRBJ2-7,TRBD1,.,TRBV6-5,CASSPNRDSTYEQYF,TGTGCCAGCAGTCCAAACCGGGACAGCACCTACGAGCAGTACTTC
TRBJ2-1,TRBD2,.,TRBV6-1,CASSEGTSGYNEQFF,TGTGCCAGCAGTGAAGGGACTAGCGGGTACAATGAGCAGTTCTTC
TRBJ1-1,.,.,TRBV11-2,CASSPSGSSRTEAFF,TGTGCCAGCAGTCCCTCGGGGTCGTCGAGGACTGAAGCTTTCTTT
TRBJ1-5,.,.,TRBV28,CASSLMAGVGGNQPQHF,TGTGCCAGCAGTTTGATGGCAGGGGTCGGAGGCAATCAGCCCCAGCATTTT
TRBJ1-1,TRBD1,.,TRBV28,CASSFHRQGLKDTEAFF,TGTGCCAGCAGTTTCCACCGACAGGGCCTAAAGGACACTGAAGCTTTCTTT
TRBJ1-1,.,.,TRBV2,CASSEEAGDYTEAFF,TGTGCCAGCAGTGAAGAGGCAGGCGATTACACTGAAGCTTTCTTT
TRBJ2-1,.,few,TRBV7-9,CASSPHGLTYNEQFF,TGTGCCAGCAGCCCTCACGGACTCACCTACAATGAGCAGTTCTTC
TRBJ1-4,TRBD1,.,TRBV30,CAWGGTAGEKLFF,TGTGCCTGGGGCGGGACAGCCGGGGAAAAACTGTTTTTT
TRBJ1-2,.,.,TRBV30,CAWSDPTNYGYTF,TGTGCCTGGAGTGACCCGACTAACTATGGCTACACCTTC
TRBJ2-7,.,.,TRBV6-1,CASSEGRWVDEQYF,TGTGCCAGCAGTGAGGGACGCTGGGTGGACGAGCAGTACTTC
TRBJ2-7,.,.,TRBV27,CASSLSSAYEQYF,TGTGCCAGCAGTTTGAGTAGCGCCTACGAGCAGTACTTC
TRBJ2-1,.,.,TRBV28,CASGSSSLNEQFF,TGTGCCAGCGGATCTAGCTCTCTCAATGAGCAGTTCTTC
TRBJ1-1,TRBD1,.,TRBV6-1,CASRTGGTTEAFF,TGTGCCAGCAGGACAGGGGGCACCACTGAAGCTTTCTTT
TRBJ2-1,.,once,TRBV27,CASSSVATNNEQFF,TGTGCCAGCAGTTCAGTCGCTACCAACAATGAGCAGTTCTTC
TRBJ2-1,.,.,TRBV5-1,CASSLSQNYNEQFF,TGCGCCAGCAGCTTGTCACAGAACTACAATGAGCAGTTCTTC
TRBJ1-5,.,.,TRBV4-1,CASSQGGGAQPQHF,TGCGCCAGCAGCCAAGGGGGGGGTGCTCAGCCCCAGCATTTT
TRBJ1-2,TRBD1,.,TRBV2,CASSTGTAKRGYTF,TGTGCCAGCAGTACAGGGACAGCTAAGCGTGGCTACACCTTC
TRBJ2-7,.,.,TRBV4-3,CASSQAGLPYEQYF,TGCGCCAGCAGCCAAGCCGGCCTCCCCTACGAGCAGTACTTC
TRBJ1-2,.,.,TRBV11-2,CASSLLTGNYGYTF,TGTGCCAGCAGCTTATTAACGGGGAACTATGGCTACACCTTC
TRBJ2-3,TRBD2,.,TRBV7-3,CASSSPSGSGTDTQYF,TGTGCCAGCAGCTCCCCCAGCGGGAGTGGCACAGATACGCAGTATTTT
TRBJ2-7,.,.,TRBV11-2,CASSLDPGSREQYF,TGTGCCAGCAGCTTAGATCCCGGGTCCCGCGAGCAGTACTTC
TRBJ2-7,.,once,TRBV20-1,CSARHDGGRLF,TGCAGTGCTAGGCATGACGGCGGGCGCCTCTTC
TRBJ2-7,.,.,TRBV4-1,CASSQDQPNDYYEQYF,TGCGCCAGCAGCCAAGACCAACCTAATGATTACTACGAGCAGTACTTC
TRBJ1-1,.,.,TRBV11-2,CASSFAAGTLNTEAFF,TGTGCCAGCAGCTTCGCAGCCGGGACTTTGAACACTGAAGCTTTCTTT
TRBJ2-7,.,.,TRBV4-3,CASSQAHDPSGYEQYF,TGCGCCAGCAGCCAAGCCCACGACCCTTCGGGTTACGAGCAGTACTTC
TRBJ2-4,TRBD2,few,TRBV4-3,CASSQDGTSGSYKNIQYF,TGCGCCAGCAGCCAAGATGGGACTAGCGGGAGTTACAAAAACATTCAGTACTTC
TRBJ1-1,.,once,TRBV11-3,CASSLAGNTEAFF,TGTGCCAGCAGCTTAGCCGGGAACACTGAAGCTTTCTTT
TRBJ1-4,TRBD1,.,TRBV5-4,CASSLYATGGANEKLFF,TGTGCCAGCAGCTTGTACGCAACAGGGGGAGCTAATGAAAAACTGTTTTTT
TRBJ1-2,.,.,TRBV28,CASSPTRDYLDGYTF,TGTGCCAGCAGTCCAACGAGGGACTATTTAGATGGCTACACCTTC
TRBJ2-7,.,.,TRBV11-2,CASSLVSGSWGLQYF,TGTGCCAGCAGCTTAGTATCCGGGTCCTGGGGTTTGCAGTACTTC
TRBJ2-2,.,.,TRBV5-6,CASTPGWRPAGELFF,TGTGCCAGCACCCCCGGGTGGCGGCCGGCTGGGGAGCTGTTTTTT
TRBJ2-1,.,.,TRBV28,CASTTLWGSDSYNEQFF,TGTGCCAGCACTACTCTTTGGGGATCCGACTCCTACAATGAGCAGTTCTTC
TRBJ2-3,.,few,TRBV18,CASSPRTDTQYF,TGTGCCAGCTCACCACGCACAGATACGCAGTATTTT
TRBJ2-1,TRBD2,.,TRBV6-4,CASSDGSSGSHEQFF,TGTGCCAGCAGTGACGGTTCTAGCGGGAGCCATGAGCAGTTCTTC
TRBJ2-2,TRBD1,.,TRBV29-1,CSVVTNRGRRTGELFF,TGCAGCGTCGTAACTAACAGGGGGCGGAGAACCGGGGAGCTGTTTTTT
TRBJ2-7,.,.,TRBV7-6,CASSLGVINEQYF,TGTGCCAGCAGCTTAGGAGTCATCAACGAGCAGTACTTC
TRBJ2-1,.,few,TRBV5-1,CASSPQVASALGNEQFF,TGCGCCAGCAGCCCGCAGGTTGCTAGCGCCCTTGGGAATGAGCAGTTCTTC
TRBJ2-5,.,.,TRBV2,CASRTIGGETQYF,TGTGCCAGCAGGACTATAGGGGGGGAGACCCAGTACTTC
TRBJ2-3,.,.,TRBV11-2,CASSLGGVHF,TGTGCCAGCAGCTTAGGGGGCGTGCATTTT
TRBJ2-7,.,.,TRBV27,CASSTGHFYEQYF,TGTGCCAGCAGTACGGGACATTTCTACGAGCAGTACTTC
TRBJ1-4,.,once,TRBV4-1,CASSKTSGHANEKLFF,TGCGCCAGCAGCAAGACATCGGGACACGCGAATGAAAAACTGTTTTTT
TRBJ1-5,.,.,TRBV19,CASRPRGTPESDQPQHF,TGTGCCAGTAGGCCGAGAGGGACGCCGGAGAGCGATCAGCCCCAGCATTTT